This T cell receptor beta chain came from a study of T cell clonality in common variable immunodeficiency. Assay: immunoSEQ multiplex PCR; the TCRdb copy retains only in-frame clones and omits some. Listed for the sample are some 64,000 clones, none seen a single time. V gave up 3 bases and J gave up 0 bases; unmatched junction bases: 8. Germline V gene lookup returns CDR1 MDHEN and CDR2 SYDVKM. The CDR3 consists of 17 residues. General study points: TCRbeta clonality was increased in CVID versus healthy controls.

This clone was detected many times. The antigen remains unidentified. The CDR3 end is not reached by the read, which stops 3 residues before it; the germline J gene fills it in. The chain couples TRBV28 to TRBJ2-3; 8 bases agree with TRBD2. The specimen sequenced was peripheral blood mononuclear cells. This clonotype was sampled from a person aged 18 to 75 in good health. The covered CDR3 bases are TGTGCCAGCAGTTTGCGTACGGGGGGGTCTAGCACAGATACG. Translated: CASSLRTGGSSTDT. The whole CDR3 region reads CASSLRTGGSSTDTQYF.